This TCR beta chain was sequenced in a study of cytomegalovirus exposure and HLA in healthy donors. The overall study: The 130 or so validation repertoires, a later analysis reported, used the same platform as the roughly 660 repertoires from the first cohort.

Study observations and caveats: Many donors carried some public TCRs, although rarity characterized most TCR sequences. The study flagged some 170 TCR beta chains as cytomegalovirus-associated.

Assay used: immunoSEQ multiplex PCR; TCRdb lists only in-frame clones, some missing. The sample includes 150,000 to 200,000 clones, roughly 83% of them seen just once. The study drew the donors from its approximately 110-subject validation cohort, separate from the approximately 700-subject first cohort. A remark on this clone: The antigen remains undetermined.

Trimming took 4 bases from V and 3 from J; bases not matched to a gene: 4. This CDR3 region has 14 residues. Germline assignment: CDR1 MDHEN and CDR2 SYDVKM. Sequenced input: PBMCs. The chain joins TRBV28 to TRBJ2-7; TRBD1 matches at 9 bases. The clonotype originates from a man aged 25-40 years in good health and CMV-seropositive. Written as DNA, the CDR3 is TGTGCCAGCAGTTCCGGGACAGGGAGCTACGAGCAGTACTTC. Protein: CASSSGTGSYEQYF. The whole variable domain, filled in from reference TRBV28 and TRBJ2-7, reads DVKVTQSSRYLVKRTGEKVFLECVQDMDHENMFWYRQDPGLGLRLIYFSYDVKMKEKGDIPEGYSVSREKKERFSLILESASTNQTSMYLCASSSGTGSYEQYFGPGTRLTVT.